A single sample is the source of the 27 T cell receptor beta chains below, sequenced in a study of sequential checkpoint blockade in melanoma. Clones were sequenced by immunoSEQ multiplex PCR, and TCRdb holds only the in-frame ones, with some missing. Among about 16,000 clones listed, roughly 93% were seen once. Treatment meaning: randomized to nivolumab then ipilimumab (arm A) or the reverse (arm B). Sequences were derived from CD8+ T cells sorted from blood (inferred from file names), sampled from a patient given nivolumab and ipilimumab in sequence. These receptors were collected from a human donor with melanoma.

The chain is built from TRBV27 and TRBJ2-7; 12 bases fit TRBD1. V trimming: 10 bases; J trimming: 5 bases; junction bases outside the gene matches: 6. The CDR3 contains 13 residues. Germline CDR1 reads MNHEY; CDR2 reads SMNVEV (reference sequence). DNA for the CDR3: TGTGCCACCGGGGGGACAGGGGGCCACGAGCAGTACTTC. This encodes CATGGTGGHEQYF.

In this sample, this clone turned up once. This chain's CDR3 is CASSLSEGPPTEAFF. The CDR3 DNA is TGTGCCAGCAGCCTCTCCGAGGGTCCCCCCACTGAAGCTTTCTTT. The chain recombines TRBV7-3 with TRBJ1-1; D gene uncertain. Germline V gene lookup returns CDR1 SGHTA and CDR2 FQGTGA. Trimming stripped 5 bases from V and 4 bases from J, with 17 bases between. The CDR3 is 15 residues long.

The chain recombines TRBV27 with TRBJ1-2, with 12 bases aligning to TRBD1. The length of the CDR3 is 15 residues. Germline lookup yields CDR1 MNHEY and CDR2 SMNVEV (reference sequence). The ends lost 4 bases at V and 3 bases at J; junction bases unmatched: 3. CDR3: CASSSGTGGDYGYTF. CDR3 bases: TGTGCCAGCAGTTCCGGGACAGGGGGCGACTATGGCTACACCTTC.

This clone was picked up one time. V usage is TRBV9 and J usage is TRBJ2-7; 9 bases align to TRBD2. After removal of 0 bases from V and 0 bases from J, the junction contained 4 bases not matched to a gene. The CDR3 consists of 16 residues. Germline values: CDR1 SGDLS, CDR2 YYNGEE. The CDR3 coding sequence is TGTGCCAGCAGCGTAGGAGCTAGCGGGGCCTCCTACGAGCAGTACTTC. Translation gives CASSVGASGASYEQYF.

The chain has TRBV28 and TRBJ1-1, with TRBD1 matching over 8 bases. The CDR3 is 12 residues long. Trimming cost V 5 bases and J 10 bases; bases outside gene matches: 6. Germline lookup yields CDR1 MDHEN and CDR2 SYDVKM. The CDR3 spells CASSRQGIVAFF. The CDR3 nucleotides read TGTGCCAGCAGTCGACAGGGGATCGTAGCTTTCTTT.

The chain employs TRBV9 and TRBJ1-6; 8 nucleotides match TRBD1. Losses at the gene ends were 3 bases for V and 3 bases for J; bases not matched to a gene: 5. This CDR3 has 16 amino acids. Germline loops: CDR1 SGDLS, CDR2 YYNGEE. CDR3 DNA: TGTGCCAGCAGCGGGGGGACAGGTAACTATAATTCACCCCTCCACTTT. Translation: CASSGGTGNYNSPLHF.

This chain joins TRBV19 and TRBJ2-7, with 8 positions matching TRBD2. The CDR3 has 18 amino acids. Germline CDR1 and CDR2: LNHDA and SQIVND (reference sequence). After removal of 3 bases from V and 2 bases from J, the junction contained 15 bases not matched to a gene. CDR3 sequence reads: CASSIGLRLAGKTYEQYF. CDR3 bases: TGTGCCAGTAGTATCGGCCTTCGGCTAGCGGGCAAAACCTACGAGCAGTACTTC.

This chain joins TRBV7-9 and TRBJ2-7; 8 bases align to TRBD1. CDR1 and CDR2 (germline): SEHNR, FQNEAQ (reference sequence). V lost 10 bases, J lost 2 bases, and 13 bases stayed unmatched. This CDR3 has 15 residues. The CDR3 reads CAIREPDRETYEQYF. In nucleotides, the CDR3 is TGTGCCATCCGGGAGCCGGACAGGGAAACCTACGAGCAGTACTTC.

V is TRBV7-9 and J is TRBJ1-2; the D gene is possibly TRBD1 (6 bases). CDR1 and CDR2 (germline): SEHNR, FQNEAQ (reference sequence). With 1 base removed from V and 6 bases from J, the gap between germline ends came to 12 bases. This CDR3 is 14 amino acids long. CDR3 residues: CASSLGQEMDGYTF. CDR3 nucleotide sequence: TGTGCCAGCAGCTTAGGACAGGAAATGGATGGCTACACCTTC.

This chain connects TRBV27 to TRBJ2-1, with 14 bases that match TRBD2. J lost 7 bases, V lost 6 bases, and 5 bases had no gene match. CDR1 MNHEY and CDR2 SMNVEV come from the germline V gene (reference sequence). CDR3 length: 15 amino acids. The CDR3 loop is CASSPGTSGSNEQFF. In DNA, the CDR3 is TGTGCCAGCAGCCCCGGGACTAGCGGGAGTAATGAGCAGTTCTTC.

The genes are TRBV11-1 and TRBJ1-2; unclear D gene. Germline CDR1 reads SGHAT; CDR2 reads FQDESV (reference sequence). The CDR3 sequence is 16 residues long. The V end was cut by 4 bases, the J end by 6 bases, with 21 bases between. The CDR3, as DNA: TGTGCCAGCAGCTCCCCATATCTAGGCCCATCGAATGGCTACACCTTC. Translation gives CASSSPYLGPSNGYTF.

The chain carries TRBV9 and TRBJ1-2; TRBD1 agrees at 8 bases. Germline lookup yields CDR1 SGDLS and CDR2 YYNGEE. The CDR3 spans 14 residues. V gave up 0 bases and J gave up 2 bases; unmatched junction bases: 0. The CDR3 nucleotides read TGTGCCAGCAGCGTAGCAGGGGGCAACTATGGCTACACCTTC. Translated, it gives CASSVAGGNYGYTF.

This clone has a single count. The rearrangement joins TRBV9 to TRBJ2-5; a weak D match, TRBD1 (6 bases). The end of the DNA fits TRBJ2-7 better, so the J call may be wrong. CDR1 SGDLS and CDR2 YYNGEE come from the germline V gene. The CDR3 consists of 14 residues. The CDR3 nucleotides are TGTGCCAGCAGCGAGAGGGGACAAAACTACGAGCAGTACTTC. This sequence encodes CASSERGQNYEQYF.

The chain carries TRBV4-1 and TRBJ2-2; TRBD2 is a possible D gene (5 bases). The CDR3 is 17 residues long. Trimming removed 0 bases at V and 3 bases at J, with 14 bases between. Germline CDR1 MGHRA, CDR2 YSYEKL. DNA of the CDR3: TGCGCCAGCAGCCAAGAAGTCCGGACTCTAGACACCGGGGAGCTGTTTTTT. It yields the protein CASSQEVRTLDTGELFF.

As for this clone: Sequence at one end of the junction differs from germline and may be a read error. This chain uses TRBV7-9 with TRBJ1-2; perhaps TRBD1 as D (6 bases). This CDR3 comprises 14 residues. The germline gives CDR1 SEHNR, CDR2 FQNEAQ (reference sequence). CDR3 region: CASSLGQAKYGYTF. DNA of the CDR3: TGTGCCAGCAGCTTAGGACAGGCTAAGTATGGCTACACCTTC.

This chain links TRBV10-3 with TRBJ1-1; maybe TRBD1 (5 bases). The V and J ends lost 2 bases and 0 bases respectively, with 25 bases between them. The CDR3 extends over 20 amino acids. In germline, CDR1 is ENHRY, CDR2 SYGVKD. The CDR3 sequence is CAISELEAARGTYVNTEAFF. CDR3 bases: TGTGCCATCAGTGAGCTTGAGGCCGCCCGTGGGACTTACGTGAACACTGAAGCTTTCTTT.

This chain links TRBV28 with TRBJ1-1; TRBD1 aligns across 9 bases. Trimming took 5 bases from V and 4 from J; bases not matched to a gene: 2. This CDR3 comprises 13 residues. Germline assignment: CDR1 MDHEN and CDR2 SYDVKM. CDR3 amino acids: CASSRTGATEAFF. The CDR3 nucleotides read TGTGCCAGCAGTAGGACAGGGGCCACTGAAGCTTTCTTT.

This clone was detected only once. The chain links TRBV2 to TRBJ2-7, with D possibly being TRBD2 (5 bases). The ends were cut back, 2 bases at V and 3 bases at J, with 11 bases in the middle. Germline-derived CDR1 and CDR2 are SNHLY and FYNNEI. CDR3 length: 14 amino acids. The CDR3 region is CASSELAGLYEQYF. In nucleotides, the CDR3 is TGTGCCAGCAGTGAACTCGCGGGCCTCTACGAGCAGTACTTC.

The CDR3 nucleotides read TGTGCCAGCAGCGTAAGAGAGAGCGACTACTACGAGCAGTACTTC. Translated: CASSVRESDYYEQYF. The chain uses TRBV9 and TRBJ2-7; D may be TRBD2 (5 bases). The germline V and J ends were trimmed by 1 base and 3 bases, with 14 bases remaining between them. The CDR3 spans 15 residues. Germline V gene data show CDR1 as SGDLS and CDR2 as YYNGEE.

This rearrangement joins TRBV4-3 to TRBJ1-2; the match to TRBD1 covers 7 bases. V was pared by 1 base and J by 8 bases, with 19 bases of the junction left unmatched. The CDR3 totals 18 residues. Germline CDR1 and CDR2: LGHNA and YSLEER. The CDR3 region is CASSQGKTRHRGPFGYTF. CDR3 nucleotide sequence: TGCGCCAGCAGCCAAGGGAAAACCAGACACAGGGGACCTTTCGGCTACACCTTC.

This rearrangement joins TRBV19 to TRBJ1-1; 7 nucleotides align to TRBD1. Germline assignment: CDR1 LNHDA and CDR2 SQIVND (reference sequence). Germline trimming cut 5 bases from V and 2 bases from J; bases unmatched to any gene: 5. CDR3 length: 14 amino acids. CDR3 amino acids: CASSFTGANTEAFF. The CDR3 DNA is TGTGCCAGTAGTTTCACAGGGGCCAACACTGAAGCTTTCTTT.

The chain is built from TRBV5-6 and TRBJ2-7, with 9 positions matching TRBD1. CDR3 length: 14 amino acids. Losses at the gene ends were 0 bases for V and 4 bases for J; bases not matched to a gene: 2. The germline V gene has CDR1 SGHDT and CDR2 YYEEEE. This chain's CDR3 is CASSLAGQGYEQYF. DNA of the CDR3: TGTGCCAGCAGCTTGGCTGGACAGGGGTACGAGCAGTACTTC.

The chain is built from TRBV19 and TRBJ1-2; D not certain. This CDR3 comprises 14 residues. The germline CDR1 and CDR2 sequences are LNHDA and SQIVND (reference sequence). V lost 3 bases and J lost 2, with 10 bases in between. The CDR3 DNA sequence: TGTGCCAGTAGTATTCGACACATGAACTATGGCTACACCTTC. Translation: CASSIRHMNYGYTF.

The rearrangement joins TRBV4-3 to TRBJ2-7; D might be TRBD1 (5 bases). V was clipped by 0 bases and J by 6 bases, with 12 bases between them. From germline, CDR1 is LGHNA and CDR2 YSLEER. The length of the CDR3 is 14 residues. The CDR3 nucleotides are TGCGCCAGCAGCCAAGATGGGCAGGGAATCGAGCAGTACTTC. Translating it yields CASSQDGQGIEQYF.

The V and J genes are TRBV4-3 and TRBJ1-6, with TRBD1 matching 8 bases. Trimming removed 2 bases from V and 11 bases from J; junction bases left unmatched: 5. The CDR3 has 14 residues. The V gene's germline CDR1 is LGHNA and CDR2 YSLEER. The CDR3 spells CASSQSDREPPLHF. The CDR3 DNA is TGCGCCAGCAGCCAATCGGACAGGGAACCACCCCTCCACTTT.

The J gene is TRBJ2-7, the V gene TRBV4-1; 9 bases match TRBD1. Germline V CDR1 and CDR2: MGHRA, YSYEKL. With V trimmed by 2 bases and J by 3 bases, 5 bases remained unmatched. The CDR3 consists of 15 residues. The CDR3, as DNA: TGCGCCAGCAGCCAAACACAGGGGGCCTTCTACGAGCAGTACTTC. Encoded protein: CASSQTQGAFYEQYF.

The chain has TRBV28 and TRBJ1-5, with a possible D match to TRBD1 (6 bases). Germline V lookup: CDR1 MDHEN, CDR2 SYDVKM. The CDR3 has 13 residues. V lost 6 bases and J lost 7, with 13 bases in between. CDR3 nucleotides: TGTGCCAGCAGCTCGAGAGGGGGACAGCCCCAGCATTTT. Translation gives CASSSRGGQPQHF.